The T cell receptor beta chain described here comes from a study of early T cells in non-severe SARS-CoV-2 infection. Study in general: Sequenced material consisted of bulk RNA (from unsorted whole blood), and chains were unpaired.

This clonotype has ten or more counts. V lost 5 bases to trimming and J lost 10 bases, with 12 bases between them. This CDR3 spans 13 amino acids. Germline V gene sequence: CDR1 SGHVS, CDR2 FNYEAQ. Using its own MiXCR run on the 5' RACE reads, TCRdb lists one record per CDR3 protein. Seen here are around 30,000 distinct CDR3 sequences, about 6% observed once, and the top ten hold more than 6.5%. The receptor comes from an adult who was a healthcare worker with PCR-confirmed SARS-CoV-2 infection or an uninfected control (not recorded which). The specimen sequenced was whole blood. The chain links TRBV7-6 to TRBJ1-6; D is possibly TRBD1 (6 bases). The chain's CDR3 is CASSLKQGSPLHF. The CDR3 DNA reads TGTGCCAGCAGCCTTAAGCAGGGGTCACCCCTCCACTTT.